Each of the 6 T cell receptor beta chains below was sequenced from the same sample in a study of shared clonotypes between healthy human individuals. Method: immunoSEQ multiplex PCR; TCRdb's copy keeps in-frame clones and lacks some. The profile shows roughly 2.6 million clones, about 92% of them singletons. Material for sequencing was naive CD4+ T cells sorted from blood. Subset given: CD45RA+ positively selected. The source of these receptors is a man between 18 and 35 years old in good health.

The chain links TRBV10-1 to TRBJ2-5; 7 positions agree with TRBD1. The CDR3 totals 14 residues. Trimming took 3 bases from V and 4 from J; bases not matched to a gene: 5. CDR1 and CDR2 (germline): WNHNN, SYGVQD (reference sequence). CDR3 bases: TGCGCCAGCAGTGAAGGGGGCTACCCAGAGACCCAGTACTTC. Protein sequence: CASSEGGYPETQYF.

This chain uses TRBV2 with TRBJ2-7, with 9 bases lining up with TRBD1. Losses at the gene ends were 11 bases for V and 5 bases for J; bases not matched to a gene: 7. The CDR3 totals 12 residues. Germline CDR1 reads SNHLY; CDR2 reads FYNNEI. The CDR3 sequence: CAVGTGRHEQYF. The CDR3 DNA is TGTGCCGTCGGGACAGGGCGTCACGAGCAGTACTTC.

Only one count was recorded for this clone. The V and J genes are TRBV7-2 and TRBJ2-7; D not certain. CDR3 length: 12 amino acids. In germline, CDR1 is SGHTA, CDR2 FQGNSA. The V gene lost 5 bases and the J gene lost 7 bases, with 12 bases spanning the gap. CDR3 protein: CASSPTRQEQYF. The CDR3 region has the DNA TGTGCCAGCAGCCCGACGCGACAAGAGCAGTACTTC.

The chain employs TRBV15 and TRBJ1-1; D is possibly TRBD1 (5 bases). This CDR3 contains 20 residues. The V and J ends lost 0 bases and 0 bases respectively, with 23 bases between them. Germline lookup yields CDR1 LNHNV and CDR2 YYDKDF (reference sequence). CDR3 protein: CATSRDGGRLRELMNTEAFF. The CDR3 region has the DNA TGTGCCACCAGCAGAGATGGGGGGAGACTAAGAGAGTTAATGAACACTGAAGCTTTCTTT.

This clone was picked up one time. The chain recombines TRBV15 with TRBJ2-7, with no clear D. Trimming took 5 bases from V and 1 from J, leaving 12 bases between them. The CDR3 runs 14 residues. Germline V gene data show CDR1 as LNHNV and CDR2 as YYDKDF (reference sequence). The CDR3 DNA follows: TGTGCCACCAGCTCCCATGCGTTTTCCTACGAGCAGTACTTC. Residues: CATSSHAFSYEQYF.

The V and J genes are TRBV5-1 and TRBJ1-4, with D possibly matching TRBD1 (5 bases). Trimming left V 0 bases short and J 3 bases short, with 12 bases between. Germline V gene sequence: CDR1 SGHRS, CDR2 YFSETQ. The CDR3 runs 16 residues. In DNA form, the CDR3 reads TGCGCCAGCAGCTTGGTTGGGGGGAGTGCTAATGAAAAACTGTTTTTT. This sequence encodes CASSLVGGSANEKLFF.